This entry is about one T cell receptor beta chain. Seattle researchers signed up patients amid active infection and tracked them longitudinally. These data originate in a study of blood T cell repertoires in COVID-19. Study-level background: Samples taken during acute and convalescent COVID-19 were collected in the United States, Italy and Spain. The cDNA or gDNA used as material had been derived from T cells, B-cell-depleted T cells, or PBMCs.

This CDR3 has 10 amino acids. Per the germline V gene, CDR1 is DFQATT and CDR2 is SNEGSKA (reference sequence). V was shortened by 6 bases and J by 5 bases, with 8 bases between the two germline ends. In the original processing: Counts of nucleated cells, estimated from reference gene primer amplification, were obtained. The protocol was immunoSEQ multiplex PCR, while the TCRdb copy is restricted to in-frame clones and leaves out a portion. That table supplies the V and J calls and clone size; D and trimming were determined from the DNA. In the table there are 100,000 to 150,000 clones, 92% of which are singletons.

This TCR came from a man aged 50 to 60 with COVID-19, enrolled during active disease. Sequencing was carried out using peripheral blood. The gene calls are TRBV20-1 and TRBJ2-7, with a possible D match to TRBD1 (5 bases). CDR3 nucleotide sequence: TGCAGTGCAGGGGCAGACGAGCAGTACTTC. This translates into CSAGADEQYF.